Included here is one T cell receptor (beta chain) sequence, with context. These data come from a study of blood T cell repertoires in COVID-19. About the research overall: In each case, the material was cDNA or gDNA derived from T cells, B-cell-depleted T cells, or PBMCs.

Participants spanned ages roughly 18 to 90 years and resided in some 22 US areas. Assignment of participants to cohorts was predicated upon participant-reported clinical history. Only in-frame clones appear in the TCRdb table, and some are missing; sequencing was by immunoSEQ multiplex PCR. Of 230,000 or so clones detected, roughly 90% appear once; the ten largest clones hold less than 4.5%. CDR1 is LNHDA and CDR2 is SQIVND in the germline V gene (reference sequence). The CDR3 runs to 20 residues. The V segment lost 6 bases and the J segment 10 bases; nucleotides outside the gene matches: 28. The sequenced sample consisted of PBMCs or T cells enriched from blood (not recorded which). This clonotype originated in a woman aged 40 to 49 with acute COVID-19. This chain joins TRBV19 and TRBJ1-5; TRBD1 aligns across 9 bases. As DNA, the CDR3 is TGTGCCAGTAGCATACCCGGGACAGGGACCAAAAGTGTTACTCGACAACCCCAGCATTTT. It yields the protein CASSIPGTGTKSVTRQPQHF.